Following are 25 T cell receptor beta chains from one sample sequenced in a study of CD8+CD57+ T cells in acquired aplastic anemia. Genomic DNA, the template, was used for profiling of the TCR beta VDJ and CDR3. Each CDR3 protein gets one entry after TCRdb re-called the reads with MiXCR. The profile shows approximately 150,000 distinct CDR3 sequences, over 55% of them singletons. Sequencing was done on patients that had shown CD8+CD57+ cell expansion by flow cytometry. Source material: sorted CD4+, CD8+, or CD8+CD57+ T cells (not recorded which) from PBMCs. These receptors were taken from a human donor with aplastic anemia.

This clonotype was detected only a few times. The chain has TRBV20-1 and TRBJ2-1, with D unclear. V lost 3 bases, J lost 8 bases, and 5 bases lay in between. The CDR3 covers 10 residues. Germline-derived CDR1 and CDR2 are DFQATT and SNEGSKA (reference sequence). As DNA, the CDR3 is TGCAGTGCTAGGCTGGATGAGCAGTTCTTC. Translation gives CSARLDEQFF.

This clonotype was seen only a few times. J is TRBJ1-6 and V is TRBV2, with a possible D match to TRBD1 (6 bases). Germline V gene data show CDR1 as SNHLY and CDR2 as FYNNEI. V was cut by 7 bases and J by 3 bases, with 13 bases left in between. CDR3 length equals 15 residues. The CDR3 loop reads CASTTMTGYNSPLHF. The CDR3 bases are TGTGCCAGCACTACGATGACAGGCTATAATTCACCCCTCCACTTT.

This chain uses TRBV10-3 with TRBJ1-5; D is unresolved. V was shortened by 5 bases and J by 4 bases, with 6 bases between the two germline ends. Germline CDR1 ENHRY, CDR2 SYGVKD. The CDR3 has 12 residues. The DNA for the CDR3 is TGTGCCATCAGTTCAGATAATCAGCCCCAGCATTTT. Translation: CAISSDNQPQHF.

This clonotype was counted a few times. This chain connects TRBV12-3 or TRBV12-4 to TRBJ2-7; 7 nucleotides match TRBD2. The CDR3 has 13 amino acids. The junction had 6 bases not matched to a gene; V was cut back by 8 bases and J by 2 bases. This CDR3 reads CASSPGTTYEQYF. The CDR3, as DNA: TGTGCCAGCTCCCCCGGGACTACCTACGAGCAGTACTTC.

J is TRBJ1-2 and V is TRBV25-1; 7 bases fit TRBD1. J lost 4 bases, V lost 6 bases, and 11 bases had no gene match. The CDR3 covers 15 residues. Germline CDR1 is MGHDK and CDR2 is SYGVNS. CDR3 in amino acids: CASSSTGRGFYGYTF. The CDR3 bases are TGTGCCAGCAGCTCTACCGGCAGGGGGTTCTATGGCTACACCTTC.

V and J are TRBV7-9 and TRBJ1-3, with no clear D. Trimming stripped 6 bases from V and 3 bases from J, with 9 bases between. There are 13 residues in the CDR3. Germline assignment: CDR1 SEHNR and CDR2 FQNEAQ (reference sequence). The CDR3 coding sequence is TGTGCCAGCAGGAGTGGGGATGGAAACACCATATATTTT. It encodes CASRSGDGNTIYF.

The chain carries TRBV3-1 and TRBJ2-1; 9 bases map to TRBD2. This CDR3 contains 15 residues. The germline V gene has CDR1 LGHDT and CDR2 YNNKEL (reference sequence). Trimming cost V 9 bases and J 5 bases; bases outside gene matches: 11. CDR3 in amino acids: CARVPSGAGDNEQFF. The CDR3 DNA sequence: TGTGCCAGAGTACCTAGCGGGGCTGGCGACAATGAGCAGTTCTTC.

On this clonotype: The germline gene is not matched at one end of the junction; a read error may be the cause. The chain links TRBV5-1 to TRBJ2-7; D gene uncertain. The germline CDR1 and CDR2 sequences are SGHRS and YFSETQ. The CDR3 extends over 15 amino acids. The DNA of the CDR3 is TGTGCCAGCAGTGAGGTTTTTGACTGGACCTACGAGCAGTACTTC. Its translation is CASSEVFDWTYEQYF.

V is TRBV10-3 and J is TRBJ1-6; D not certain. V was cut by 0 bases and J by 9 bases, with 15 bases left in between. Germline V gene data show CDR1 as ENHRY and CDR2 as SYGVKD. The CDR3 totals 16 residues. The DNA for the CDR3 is TGTGCCATCAGTGAGTCGGTACCCAGATCCCGTTCACCCCTCCACTTT. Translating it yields CAISESVPRSRSPLHF.

The CDR3 nucleotides are TGTGCCAGCAGCTTAGAGACGTGGCAGTACTTC. Translation: CASSLETWQYF. The chain recombines TRBV5-8 with TRBJ2-7; D remains ambiguous. V lost 2 bases to trimming and J lost 9 bases, with 9 bases between them. In germline, CDR1 is SGHTS, CDR2 YDEGEE. The CDR3 consists of 11 residues.

The CDR3 spells CASSEGLASNEQFF. CDR3 nucleotide sequence: TGTGCCAGCAGTGAGGGGCTAGCATCTAATGAGCAGTTCTTC. The rearrangement uses TRBV6-4 and TRBJ2-1; D assignment may be TRBD1 or TRBD2 (5 bases each). Trimming left V 3 bases short and J 7 bases short, with 13 bases between. The CDR3 contains 14 residues. Germline assignment: CDR1 MRHNA and CDR2 SNTAGT.

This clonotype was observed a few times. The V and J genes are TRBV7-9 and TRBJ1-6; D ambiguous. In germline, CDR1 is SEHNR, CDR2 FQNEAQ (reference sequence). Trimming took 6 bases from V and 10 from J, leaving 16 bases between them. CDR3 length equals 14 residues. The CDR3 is CASSSTSLGSPLHF. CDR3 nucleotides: TGTGCCAGCAGTTCCACCAGCCTCGGGTCACCCCTCCACTTT.

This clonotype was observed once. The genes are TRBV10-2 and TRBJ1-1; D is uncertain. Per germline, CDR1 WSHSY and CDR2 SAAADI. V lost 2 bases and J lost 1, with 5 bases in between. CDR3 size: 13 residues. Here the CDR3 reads CASSENRNTEAFF. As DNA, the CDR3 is TGCGCCAGCAGTGAGAACAGGAACACTGAAGCTTTCTTT.

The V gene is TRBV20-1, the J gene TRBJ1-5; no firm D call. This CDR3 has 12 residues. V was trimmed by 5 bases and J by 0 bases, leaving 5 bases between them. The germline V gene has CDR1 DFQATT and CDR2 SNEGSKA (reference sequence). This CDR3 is CSARYSNQPQHF. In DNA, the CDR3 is TGCAGTGCTCGCTATAGCAATCAGCCCCAGCATTTT.

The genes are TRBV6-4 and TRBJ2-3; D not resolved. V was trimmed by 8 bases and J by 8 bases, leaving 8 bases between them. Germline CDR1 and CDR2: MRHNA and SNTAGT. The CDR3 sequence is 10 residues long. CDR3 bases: TGTGCCAGCGGACGGACTACGCAGTATTTT. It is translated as CASGRTTQYF.

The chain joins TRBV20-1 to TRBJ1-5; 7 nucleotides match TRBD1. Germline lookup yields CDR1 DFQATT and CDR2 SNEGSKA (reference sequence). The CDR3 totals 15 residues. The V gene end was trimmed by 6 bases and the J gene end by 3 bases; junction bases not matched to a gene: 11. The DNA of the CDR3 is TGCAGTGCGAAACCGGGACAGCTGTACAATCAGCCCCAGCATTTT. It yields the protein CSAKPGQLYNQPQHF.

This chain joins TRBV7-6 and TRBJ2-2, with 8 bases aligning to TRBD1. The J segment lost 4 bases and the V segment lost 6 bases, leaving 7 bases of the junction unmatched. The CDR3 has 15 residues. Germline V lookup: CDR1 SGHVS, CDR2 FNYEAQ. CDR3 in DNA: TGTGCCAGCAGTCGCCTCAGGGGGCGCACCGGGGAGCTGTTTTTT. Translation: CASSRLRGRTGELFF.

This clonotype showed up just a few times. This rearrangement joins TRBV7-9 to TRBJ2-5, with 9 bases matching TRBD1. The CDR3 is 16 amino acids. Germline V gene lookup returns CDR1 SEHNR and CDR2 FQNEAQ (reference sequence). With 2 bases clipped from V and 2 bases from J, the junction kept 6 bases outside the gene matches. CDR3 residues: CASSLRLDRGQETQYF. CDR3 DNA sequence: TGTGCCAGCAGCTTAAGACTCGACAGGGGGCAAGAGACCCAGTACTTC.

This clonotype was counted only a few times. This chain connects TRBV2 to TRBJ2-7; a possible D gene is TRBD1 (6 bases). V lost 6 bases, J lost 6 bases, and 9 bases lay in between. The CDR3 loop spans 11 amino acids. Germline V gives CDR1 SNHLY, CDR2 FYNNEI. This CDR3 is CASSTGFEQYF. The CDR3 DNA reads TGTGCCAGCAGCACAGGGTTCGAGCAGTACTTC.

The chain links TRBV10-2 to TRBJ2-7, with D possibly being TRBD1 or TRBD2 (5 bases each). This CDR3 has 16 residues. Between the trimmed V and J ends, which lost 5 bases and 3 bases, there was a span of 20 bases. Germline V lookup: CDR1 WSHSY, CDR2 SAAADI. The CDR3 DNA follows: TGCGCCAGCAGTTTCCTTTCGTCCGGGGCCAACTACGAGCAGTACTTC. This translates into CASSFLSSGANYEQYF.

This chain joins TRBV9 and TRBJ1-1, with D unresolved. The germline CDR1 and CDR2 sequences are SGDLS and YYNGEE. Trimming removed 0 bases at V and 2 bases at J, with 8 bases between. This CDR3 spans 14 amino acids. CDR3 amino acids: CASSVESLNTEAFF. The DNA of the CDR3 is TGTGCCAGCAGCGTAGAGAGCCTAAACACTGAAGCTTTCTTT.

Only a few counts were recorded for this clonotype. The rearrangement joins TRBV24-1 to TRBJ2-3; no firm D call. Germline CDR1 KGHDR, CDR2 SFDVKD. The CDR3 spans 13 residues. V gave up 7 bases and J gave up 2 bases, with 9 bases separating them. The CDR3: CATRGRFTDTQYF. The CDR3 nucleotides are TGTGCCACCAGAGGACGGTTCACAGATACGCAGTATTTT.

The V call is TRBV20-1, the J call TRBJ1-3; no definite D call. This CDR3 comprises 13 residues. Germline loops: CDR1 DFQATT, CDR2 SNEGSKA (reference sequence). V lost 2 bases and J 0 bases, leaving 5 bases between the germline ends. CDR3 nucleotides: TGCAGTGCTAGACCCCCCTCTGGAAACACCATATATTTT. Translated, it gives CSARPPSGNTIYF.

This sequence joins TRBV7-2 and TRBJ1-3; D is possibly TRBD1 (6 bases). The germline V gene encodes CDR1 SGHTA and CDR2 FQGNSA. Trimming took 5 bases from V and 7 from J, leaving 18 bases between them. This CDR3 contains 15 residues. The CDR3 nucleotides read TGTGCCAGCAGCCCCACCCTTTCGACAGGCAACACCATATATTTT. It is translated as CASSPTLSTGNTIYF. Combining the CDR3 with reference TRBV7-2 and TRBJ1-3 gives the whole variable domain GAGVSQSPSNKVTEKGKDVELRCDPISGHTALYWYRQSLGQGLEFLIYFQGNSAPDKSGLPSDRFSAERTGGSVSTLTIQRTQQEDSAVYLCASSPTLSTGNTIYFGEGSWLTVV.

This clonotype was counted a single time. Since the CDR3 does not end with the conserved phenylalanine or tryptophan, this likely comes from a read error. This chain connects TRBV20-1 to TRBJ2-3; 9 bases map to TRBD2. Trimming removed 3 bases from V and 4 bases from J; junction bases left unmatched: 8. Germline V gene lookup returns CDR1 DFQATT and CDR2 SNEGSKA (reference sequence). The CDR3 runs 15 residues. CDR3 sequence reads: CSASSREGGADTQYS. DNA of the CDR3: TGCAGTGCTAGTTCGCGGGAGGGAGGGGCAGATACGCAGTATTCT.